The present T cell receptor beta chain was sequenced within a study of a mutant IDH1 vaccine in newly diagnosed glioma. The CDR3 is 19 amino acids. Germline CDR1 reads MGHRA; CDR2 reads YSYEKL. V gave up 0 bases and J gave up 7 bases, with 28 bases separating them. Time point given: week 47, end of study. What each vaccine dose contained was 300 ug of mutant IDH1 20-mer peptide, accompanied by topical imiquimod. Data came from immunoSEQ multiplex PCR; TCRdb stores just in-frame clones and leaves some out. The sample yields about 56,000 clones, over 70% seen once. Remarks on this clone: The target antigen is unknown.

This rearrangement joins TRBV4-1 to TRBJ2-7; D may be TRBD1 or TRBD2 (5 bases each). This material consisted of PBMCs, taken from a glioma patient whose treatment included an IDH1 peptide vaccine. The clonotype was recovered from a man aged 45-65 years with glioma. The CDR3 DNA reads TGCGCCAGCAGCCAAGACCACGGGACGTTGGTTATCGCCTCCTGGGAGCAGTACTTC. It specifies CASSQDHGTLVIASWEQYF.